This record looks at one T cell receptor (beta chain) sequence and its context. The sample belongs to a study of blood T cell repertoires in COVID-19. Study-wide background: The samples span acute and convalescent COVID-19 from the United States, Italy and Spain.

Self-reported history from a screening survey and questionnaire set each donor's cohort. Original analysis: Amplification of reference gene primers provided the estimated nucleated cell counts. TCRdb's copy holds only in-frame clones and misses some; the assay was immunoSEQ multiplex PCR. V and J calls and clone size follow that table, whereas D and trimming were derived from the DNA. The table records some 170,000 clones, roughly 87% of them present only once. Losses at the gene ends were 4 bases for V and 4 bases for J; bases not matched to a gene: 11. CDR3 length: 16 amino acids. Germline loops: CDR1 SGHRS, CDR2 YFSETQ.

This sequence originates from a human donor with acute COVID-19. The donor label of this sample is uncertain. The chain has TRBV5-1 and TRBJ2-7, with TRBD2 matching 10 bases. The source material was PBMCs or T cells enriched from blood (not recorded which). CDR3: CASSLQTSGPTYEQYF. The CDR3 DNA reads TGCGCCAGCAGCCTGCAGACTAGCGGGCCAACTTACGAGCAGTACTTC.